One sample yielded the 14 T cell receptor beta chains listed below, sequenced in a study of T cells in Graves' hyperthyroidism and ophthalmopathy (dated by TCRdb to between 2017 and 2020). The library came from multiplex PCR. Instrument on record: Illumina HiSeq 2000. TCR beta CDR3 regions were amplified from RNA transcripts. The TCR CDR3 was subjected to a first round of RT-PCR using the HTBI primer set and the Qiagen OneStep RT-PCR kit. TCRdb ran its own pipeline on the public reads, namely fastp trimming at Q25 and MiXCR clone calling, and kept in-frame beta chains. Entries are consolidated by CDR3 protein sequence, retaining the most common genes and DNA. This sample is represented by around 60,000 distinct CDR3 sequences; roughly 49% of them were singletons. Clones ranked in the top ten supply roughly 12% of the sample. Specimen: blood. Every receptor here comes from a woman aged 30 to 39 with Graves' ophthalmopathy.

This clonotype was seen many times. The chain joins TRBV12-3 or TRBV12-4 to TRBJ2-7, with a weak D call TRBD1 (5 bases). This CDR3 is built from 12 residues. Trimming shortened V by 6 bases and J by 7 bases, and 13 bases separated the two germline ends. The CDR3 bases are TGTGCCAGCAGCCCGACAGTGTGGGAGCAGTACTTC. This codes for CASSPTVWEQYF.

The genes are TRBV2 and TRBJ1-6; no definite D call. The CDR3 spans 13 residues. The V gene's germline CDR1 is SNHLY and CDR2 FYNNEI. Trimming took off 2 bases at V and 7 bases at J, with 6 bases between the two ends. CDR3 in amino acids: CASSEQVNSPLHF. The CDR3 bases are TGTGCCAGCAGTGAACAGGTGAATTCACCCCTCCACTTT.

This clonotype was seen repeatedly, ten times or more. Since a much larger clone is just one base distant, this may be a read error. The V call is TRBV2, the J call TRBJ2-3; unclear D gene. Trimming took 2 bases from V and 3 from J, leaving 6 bases between them. The CDR3 covers 13 residues. CDR1 is SNHLY, CDR2 FYNNEI, per germline. CDR3: CASSESPTDTQYF. CDR3 DNA: TGTGCCAGCAGTGAATCGCCGACAGATACGCAGTATTTT.

Notes on this clonotype: A much larger clonotype is one base distant, so this may be a read error. V and J are TRBV24-1 and TRBJ2-1; 12 bases line up with TRBD2. The CDR3 covers 17 residues. Germline CDR1 reads KGHDR; CDR2 reads SFDVKD. V lost 12 bases, J lost 12 bases, and 23 bases stayed unmatched. The CDR3 sequence is CAGSQDRGLAGTGGQFF. In nucleotides, the CDR3 is TGTGCCGGCAGCCAAGATCGTGGACTAGCGGGAACCGGGGGGCAGTTCTTC.

Comments on this clonotype: A much larger clone is a single base away; this may be a read error. The chain recombines TRBV11-2 with TRBJ2-7; 9 bases agree with TRBD1. Germline loops: CDR1 SGHAT, CDR2 FQNNGV. The CDR3 runs 17 residues. The CDR3 region has the DNA TGTGCCGGCAGCTTAGGGCCCCCGGGACAGGGAGCCTACGAGCAGTACTTC. This sequence encodes CAGSLGPPGQGAYEQYF.

The rearrangement joins TRBV29-1 to TRBJ1-1; a weak D match, TRBD1 (6 bases). The V end was cut by 5 bases, the J end by 4 bases, with 29 bases between. CDR1 is SQVTM, CDR2 ANQGSEA, per germline. The CDR3 has 18 amino acids. DNA for the CDR3: TGCAGCGTTTACTGGGCAGGGGAAGGCGGGGGCGCGGGCACTGAAGCTTTCTTT. Translation gives CSVYWAGEGGGAGTEAFF.

There are many counts of this clonotype. This chain joins TRBV11-2 and TRBJ2-5, with D perhaps given as TRBD1 or TRBD2 (5 bases each). Germline V gives CDR1 SGHAT, CDR2 FQNNGV. The ends were cut back, 2 bases at V and 4 bases at J, with 11 bases in the middle. This CDR3 has 14 amino acids. The CDR3, as DNA: TGTGCCAGCAGCTTATCTGGGGGTCGAGAGACCCAGTACTTC. Protein product: CASSLSGGRETQYF. Complete variable domain (other parts from reference TRBV11-2 and TRBJ2-5): EAGVAQSPRYKIIEKRQSVAFWCNPISGHATLYWYQQILGQGPKLLIQFQNNGVVDDSQLPKDRFSAERLKGVDSTLKIQPAKLEDSAVYLCASSLSGGRETQYFGPGTRLLVL.

This clonotype was detected many times. V gene TRBV2 combines with J gene TRBJ1-5; D uncertain. There are 14 residues in the CDR3. Looked up from germline, CDR1 is SNHLY and CDR2 is FYNNEI. Trimming removed 1 base from V and 4 bases from J, with 8 bases in between. The CDR3 sequence: CASSEVLGNQPQHF. CDR3 coding DNA: TGTGCCAGCAGTGAAGTTTTGGGAAATCAGCCCCAGCATTTT.

This clonotype occurred many times. The V call is TRBV11-2, the J call TRBJ2-1; 10 bases fit TRBD2. Looked up from germline, CDR1 is SGHAT and CDR2 is FQNNGV. The CDR3 consists of 16 residues. The trim removed 5 bases at V and 8 bases at J, leaving 12 bases unmatched. The CDR3 loop reads CASSRAGASGSHEQFF. Written as DNA, the CDR3 is TGTGCCAGCAGCCGAGCAGGGGCTAGCGGGAGCCATGAGCAGTTCTTC.

A word on this clonotype: The CDR3 does not close with the conserved phenylalanine or tryptophan, likely indicating a read error. The chain has TRBV7-9 and TRBJ2-1; D remains ambiguous. Germline V gives CDR1 SEHNR, CDR2 FQNEAQ (reference sequence). The CDR3 is made up of 14 amino acids. The CDR3 loop reads CASSPGTVYKEQFL. CDR3 in DNA: TGTGCCAGCAGCCCCGGCACAGTATACAAAGAGCAGTTCTTA.

This clonotype was counted many times. The gene calls are TRBV6-1 and TRBJ2-6; D might be TRBD1 (5 bases). CDR1 MNHNS and CDR2 SASEGT come from the germline V gene. The CDR3 is 16 residues long. Trimming stripped 2 bases from V and 0 bases from J, with 8 bases between. CDR3 DNA: TGTGCCAGCAGTGAATTAGACAGCTCTGGGGCCAACGTCCTGACTTTC. Residues: CASSELDSSGANVLTF.

V gene TRBV9 combines with J gene TRBJ2-4; D is possibly TRBD2 (6 bases). CDR1 and CDR2 from the germline V gene are SGDLS and YYNGEE. The CDR3 consists of 16 residues. Trimming left V 4 bases short and J 0 bases short, with 14 bases between. CDR3 DNA sequence: TGTGCCAGCAGCATTGACCCGGGACTAGCCAAAAACATTCAGTACTTC. This codes for CASSIDPGLAKNIQYF.

The chain carries TRBV18 and TRBJ1-5, with a weak D call TRBD1 (5 bases). The CDR3 has 17 amino acids. V was clipped by 3 bases and J by 0 bases, with 15 bases between them. Per the germline V gene, CDR1 is KGHSH and CDR2 is LQKENI. Here the CDR3 reads CASSPGTGGYSNQPQHF. In DNA, the CDR3 is TGTGCCAGCTCACCCGGGACTGGGGGGTATAGCAATCAGCCCCAGCATTTT.

This clonotype was detected ten times or more. V and J are TRBV13 and TRBJ1-1; 7 bases fit TRBD1. The germline gives CDR1 PRHDT, CDR2 FYEKMQ (reference sequence). The CDR3 extends over 15 amino acids. After removal of 5 bases from V and 3 bases from J, the junction contained 9 bases not matched to a gene. The CDR3: CASSPQTGFDTEAFF. The CDR3 nucleotides read TGTGCCAGCAGCCCGCAGACAGGGTTCGACACTGAAGCTTTCTTT.